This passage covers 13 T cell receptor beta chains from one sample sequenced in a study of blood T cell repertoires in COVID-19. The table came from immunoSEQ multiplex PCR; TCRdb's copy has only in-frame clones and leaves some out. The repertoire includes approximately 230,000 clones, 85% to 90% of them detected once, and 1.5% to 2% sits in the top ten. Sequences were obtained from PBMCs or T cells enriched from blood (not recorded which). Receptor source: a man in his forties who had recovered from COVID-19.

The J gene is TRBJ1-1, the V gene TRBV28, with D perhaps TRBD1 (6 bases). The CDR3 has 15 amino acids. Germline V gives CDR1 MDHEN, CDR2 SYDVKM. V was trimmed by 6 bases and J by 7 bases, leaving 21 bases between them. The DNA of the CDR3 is TGTGCCAGCAGCTGGGCAAAGACAGGTCCCCTTGAAGCTTTCTTT. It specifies CASSWAKTGPLEAFF. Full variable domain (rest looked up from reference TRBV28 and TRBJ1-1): DVKVTQSSRYLVKRTGEKVFLECVQDMDHENMFWYRQDPGLGLRLIYFSYDVKMKEKGDIPEGYSVSREKKERFSLILESASTNQTSMYLCASSWAKTGPLEAFFGQGTRLTVV.

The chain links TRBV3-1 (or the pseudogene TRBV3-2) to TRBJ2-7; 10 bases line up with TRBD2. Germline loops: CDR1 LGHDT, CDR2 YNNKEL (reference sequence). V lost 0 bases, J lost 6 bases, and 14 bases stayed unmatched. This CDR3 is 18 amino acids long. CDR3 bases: TGTGCCAGCAGCCAAGACGGGATAGCGGGAGGAGGTGGCGGCGAGCAGTACTTC. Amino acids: CASSQDGIAGGGGGEQYF.

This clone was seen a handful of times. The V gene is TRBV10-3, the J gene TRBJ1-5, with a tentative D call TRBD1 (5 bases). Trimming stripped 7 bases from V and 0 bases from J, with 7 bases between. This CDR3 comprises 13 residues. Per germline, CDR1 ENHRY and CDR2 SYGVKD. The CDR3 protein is CAITRDSNQPQHF. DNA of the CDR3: TGTGCCATCACCAGGGATAGCAATCAGCCCCAGCATTTT.

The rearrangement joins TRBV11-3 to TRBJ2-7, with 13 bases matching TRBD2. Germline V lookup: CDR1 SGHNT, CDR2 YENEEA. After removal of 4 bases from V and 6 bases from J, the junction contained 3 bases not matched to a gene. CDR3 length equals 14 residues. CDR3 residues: CASSSWTSGSEQYF. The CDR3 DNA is TGTGCCAGCAGCTCGTGGACTAGCGGGAGCGAGCAGTACTTC.

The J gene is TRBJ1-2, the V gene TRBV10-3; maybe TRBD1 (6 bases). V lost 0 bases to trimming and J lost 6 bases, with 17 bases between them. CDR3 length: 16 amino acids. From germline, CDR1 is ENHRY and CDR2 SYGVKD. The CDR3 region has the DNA TGTGCCATCAGTGAGTCGTCGACGGGGGGCCTTGATGGCTACACCTTC. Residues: CAISESSTGGLDGYTF.

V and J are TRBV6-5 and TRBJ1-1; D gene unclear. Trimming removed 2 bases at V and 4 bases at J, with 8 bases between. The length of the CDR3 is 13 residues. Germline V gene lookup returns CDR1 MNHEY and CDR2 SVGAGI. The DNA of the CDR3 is TGTGCCAGCAGTTACACGGAGGGCACTGAAGCTTTCTTT. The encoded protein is CASSYTEGTEAFF.

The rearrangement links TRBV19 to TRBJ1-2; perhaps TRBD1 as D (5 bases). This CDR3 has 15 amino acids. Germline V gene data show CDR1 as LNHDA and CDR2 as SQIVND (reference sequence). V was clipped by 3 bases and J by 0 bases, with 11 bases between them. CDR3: CASSISTDTNYGYTF. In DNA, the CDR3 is TGTGCCAGTAGTATTTCGACAGACACTAACTATGGCTACACCTTC. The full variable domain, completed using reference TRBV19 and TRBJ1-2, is DGGITQSPKYLFRKEGQNVTLSCEQNLNHDAMYWYRQDPGQGLRLIYYSQIVNDFQKGDIAEGYSVSREKKESFPLTVTSAQKNPTAFYLCASSISTDTNYGYTFGSGTRLTVV.

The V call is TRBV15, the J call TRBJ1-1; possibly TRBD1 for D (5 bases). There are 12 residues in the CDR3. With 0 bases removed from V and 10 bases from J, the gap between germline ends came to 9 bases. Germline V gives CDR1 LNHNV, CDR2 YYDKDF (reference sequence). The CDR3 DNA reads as TGTGCCACCAGCAGAGAAAGAACAGGAGCTTTCTTT. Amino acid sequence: CATSRERTGAFF.

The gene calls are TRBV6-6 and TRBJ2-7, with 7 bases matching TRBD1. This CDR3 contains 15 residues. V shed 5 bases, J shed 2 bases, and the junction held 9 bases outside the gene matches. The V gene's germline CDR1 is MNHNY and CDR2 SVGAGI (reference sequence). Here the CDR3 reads CASSPLQGSPYEQYF. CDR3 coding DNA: TGTGCCAGCAGTCCTTTACAGGGGTCCCCCTACGAGCAGTACTTC.

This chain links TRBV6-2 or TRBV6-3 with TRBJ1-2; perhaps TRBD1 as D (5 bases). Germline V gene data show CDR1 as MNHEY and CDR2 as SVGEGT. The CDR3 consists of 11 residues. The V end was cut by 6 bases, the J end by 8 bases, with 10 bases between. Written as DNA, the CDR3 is TGTGCCAGCAGCTCAGGGATCGGCTACACCTTC. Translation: CASSSGIGYTF.

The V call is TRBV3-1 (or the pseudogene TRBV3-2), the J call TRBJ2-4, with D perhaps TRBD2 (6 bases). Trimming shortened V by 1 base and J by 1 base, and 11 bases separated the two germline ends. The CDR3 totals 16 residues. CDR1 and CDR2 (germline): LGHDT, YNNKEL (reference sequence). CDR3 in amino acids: CASSQGPAGAKNIQYF. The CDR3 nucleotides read TGTGCCAGCAGCCAAGGGCCGGCGGGGGCCAAAAACATTCAGTACTTC.

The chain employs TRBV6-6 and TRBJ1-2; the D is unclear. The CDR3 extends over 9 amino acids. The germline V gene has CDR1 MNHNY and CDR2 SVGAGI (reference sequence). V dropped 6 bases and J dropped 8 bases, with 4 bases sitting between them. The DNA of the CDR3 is TGTGCCAGCAGGGGCGGCTACACCTTC. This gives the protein CASRGGYTF.

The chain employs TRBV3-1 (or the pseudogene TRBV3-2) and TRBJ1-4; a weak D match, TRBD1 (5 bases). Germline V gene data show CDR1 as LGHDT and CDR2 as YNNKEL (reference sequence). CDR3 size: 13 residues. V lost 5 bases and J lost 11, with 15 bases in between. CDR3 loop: CASSNQGGRKLFF. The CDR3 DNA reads TGTGCCAGCAGCAACCAGGGAGGGAGGAAACTGTTTTTT.